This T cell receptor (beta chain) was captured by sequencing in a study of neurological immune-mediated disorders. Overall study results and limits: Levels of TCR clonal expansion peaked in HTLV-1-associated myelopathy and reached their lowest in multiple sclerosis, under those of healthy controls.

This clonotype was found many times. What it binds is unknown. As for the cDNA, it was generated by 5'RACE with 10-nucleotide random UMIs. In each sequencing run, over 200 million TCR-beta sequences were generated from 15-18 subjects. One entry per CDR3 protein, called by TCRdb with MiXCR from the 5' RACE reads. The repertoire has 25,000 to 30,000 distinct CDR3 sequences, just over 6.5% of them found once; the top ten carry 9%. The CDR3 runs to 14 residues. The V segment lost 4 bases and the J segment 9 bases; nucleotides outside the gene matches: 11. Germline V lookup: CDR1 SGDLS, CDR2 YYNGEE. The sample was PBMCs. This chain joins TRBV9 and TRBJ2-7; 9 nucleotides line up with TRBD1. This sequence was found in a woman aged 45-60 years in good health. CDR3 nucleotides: TGTGCCAGCAGCCCCCGGACAGGGGAACGCTGGCAGTACTTC. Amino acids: CASSPRTGERWQYF. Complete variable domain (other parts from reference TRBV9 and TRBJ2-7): DSGVTQTPKHLITATGQRVTLRCSPRSGDLSVYWYQQSLDQGLQFLIQYYNGEERAKGNILERFSAQQFPDLHSELNLSSLELGDSALYFCASSPRTGERWQYFGPGTRLTVT.